The 26 T cell receptor beta chains below come from one sample, sequenced in a study of a mutant IDH1 vaccine in newly diagnosed glioma. No cognate antigen is known for these TCRs. Sequencing used immunoSEQ multiplex PCR; TCRdb keeps in-frame clones, though not all of them. Counted here are under 150,000 clones, around three quarters occurring once; the ten biggest clones make up 4.5% to 7%. Regarding time point: week 11, during vaccination. The content of each vaccine dose was 300 ug of mutant IDH1 20-mer peptide, and topical imiquimod accompanied it. Material: PBMCs, obtained from a glioma patient whose treatment included an IDH1 peptide vaccine. The receptors stem from a man aged 35 to 55 with glioma.

The J gene is TRBJ2-7, the V gene TRBV6-6; tentative D call: TRBD2 (6 bases). Germline loops: CDR1 MNHNY, CDR2 SVGAGI (reference sequence). The V end was cut by 2 bases, the J end by 5 bases, with 7 bases between. This CDR3 contains 12 residues. Here the CDR3 reads CASSYGGNEQYF. CDR3 sequence (DNA): TGTGCCAGCAGTTACGGGGGGAACGAGCAGTACTTC.

The chain couples TRBV7-9 to TRBJ2-7; 12 bases are a match to TRBD1. Germline trimming cut 1 base from V and 8 bases from J; bases unmatched to any gene: 3. This CDR3 comprises 14 residues. The germline CDR1 and CDR2 sequences are SEHNR and FQNEAQ (reference sequence). The CDR3 reads CASSLEGTGGQQYF. As DNA, the CDR3 is TGTGCCAGCAGCTTAGAGGGGACAGGGGGCCAGCAGTACTTC.

This clone was seen just once. CDR3 nucleotide sequence: TGTGCCAGCAGCTGGAGGGGCACCGGGGAGCTGTTTTTT. Protein: CASSWRGTGELFF. This chain joins TRBV5-4 and TRBJ2-2; tentatively, D is TRBD2 (6 bases). The V gene lost 3 bases and the J gene lost 4 bases, with 7 bases spanning the gap. Germline V gene data show CDR1 as SGHNT and CDR2 as YYREEE (reference sequence). CDR3 size: 13 residues.

The rearrangement links TRBV7-9 to TRBJ1-5; weak D call: TRBD1 (6 bases). CDR3 size: 15 residues. V was pared by 4 bases and J by 3 bases, with 13 bases between. CDR1 SEHNR and CDR2 FQNEAQ come from the germline V gene (reference sequence). CDR3 residues: CASSSDLGHNQPQHF. The CDR3 region has the DNA TGTGCCAGCAGCTCGGACCTGGGACACAATCAGCCCCAGCATTTT.

V gene TRBV7-2 combines with J gene TRBJ1-1; 7 nucleotides line up with TRBD1. The CDR3 runs to 14 residues. The V and J ends lost 5 bases and 1 base, in that order; junction bases with no gene match: 4. CDR1 is SGHTA, CDR2 FQGNSA, per germline. The CDR3 region has the DNA TGTGCCAGCAGCCGGGACAGTAAGAACACTGAAGCTTTCTTT. This gives the protein CASSRDSKNTEAFF.

The gene calls are TRBV7-2 and TRBJ2-3; the match to TRBD2 covers 13 bases. Germline CDR1 SGHTA, CDR2 FQGNSA. V shed 2 bases, J shed 5 bases, and the junction held 7 bases outside the gene matches. The CDR3 sequence is 17 residues long. CDR3 DNA sequence: TGTGCCAGCAGCTTAAAACTAGCGGGGGGGCCGAGAGATACGCAGTATTTT. Protein: CASSLKLAGGPRDTQYF.

V is TRBV4-2 and J is TRBJ2-7; D remains ambiguous. This CDR3 has 14 amino acids. Trimming removed 0 bases at V and 2 bases at J, with 8 bases between. CDR1 and CDR2 (germline): LGHNA, YNFKEQ. The CDR3 DNA is TGTGCCAGCAGCCAAGATCTGGGGACCTACGAGCAGTACTTC. This sequence encodes CASSQDLGTYEQYF.

The chain recombines TRBV13 with TRBJ1-1; weak D call: TRBD1 (6 bases). CDR3 length: 14 amino acids. Germline V gene sequence: CDR1 PRHDT, CDR2 FYEKMQ (reference sequence). Trimming stripped 4 bases from V and 1 base from J, with 10 bases between. The CDR3 protein is CASSSGTPNTEAFF. CDR3 coding DNA: TGTGCCAGCAGCTCAGGGACACCGAACACTGAAGCTTTCTTT.

The chain couples TRBV7-2 to TRBJ2-5, with unresolved D. The V gene's germline CDR1 is SGHTA and CDR2 FQGNSA. The CDR3 is made up of 12 amino acids. With 5 bases removed from V and 5 bases from J, the gap between germline ends came to 9 bases. The CDR3 sequence is CASSKASETQYF. CDR3 nucleotide sequence: TGTGCCAGCAGCAAGGCTTCGGAGACCCAGTACTTC. The full variable domain, in which reference TRBV7-2 and TRBJ2-5 provide the parts outside the CDR3, is GAGVSQSPSNKVTEKGKDVELRCDPISGHTALYWYRQSLGQGLEFLIYFQGNSAPDKSGLPSDRFSAERTGGSVSTLTIQRTQQEDSAVYLCASSKASETQYFGPGTRLLVL.

This sequence joins TRBV27 and TRBJ1-4; 7 bases align to TRBD1. The V segment lost 6 bases and the J segment 11 bases; nucleotides outside the gene matches: 9. CDR3 size: 13 residues. Germline V gene lookup returns CDR1 MNHEY and CDR2 SMNVEV (reference sequence). CDR3 in DNA: TGTGCCAGCAGGGGGACAGCCCTGGGGAAACTGTTTTTT. This gives the protein CASRGTALGKLFF. The complete variable domain, with remaining parts taken from reference TRBV27 and TRBJ1-4, reads EAQVTQNPRYLITVTGKKLTVTCSQNMNHEYMSWYRQDPGLGLRQIYYSMNVEVTDKGDVPEGYKVSRKEKRNFPLILESPSPNQTSLYFCASRGTALGKLFFGSGTQLSVL.

The chain links TRBV7-2 to TRBJ2-1; 7 bases are shared with TRBD1. The germline V gene encodes CDR1 SGHTA and CDR2 FQGNSA. V shed 3 bases and J 3 bases; nucleotides not matched to a gene: 11. The CDR3 is 17 residues long. CDR3 sequence (DNA): TGTGCCAGCAGCTTTCAGGGGGTTGGAACGGTCTACAATGAGCAGTTCTTC. It codes for CASSFQGVGTVYNEQFF.

This clone is large (0.1 to 1%) within its sample. The chain has TRBV30 and TRBJ1-4; 12 bases are a match to TRBD1. Trimming at V came to 0 bases and at J to 7 bases, leaving 3 bases not matched to a gene. The CDR3 has 15 amino acids. CDR1 is GTSNPN, CDR2 SVGIG, per germline (reference sequence). In DNA form, the CDR3 reads TGTGCCTGGAGTGTACAGGGACAGGGGGCTGAAAAACTGTTTTTT. It encodes CAWSVQGQGAEKLFF.

This sequence joins TRBV10-2 and TRBJ2-1, with 9 bases aligning to TRBD2. This CDR3 contains 16 residues. The V gene's germline CDR1 is WSHSY and CDR2 SAAADI. V lost 4 bases to trimming and J lost 6 bases; unmatched junction nucleotides: 10. The CDR3 bases are TGCGCCAGCAGTGTTTCGGCGGGGGGGGAATTCAATGAGCAGTTCTTC. The encoded protein is CASSVSAGGEFNEQFF.

V is TRBV6-5 and J is TRBJ1-4, with D unresolved. This CDR3 region has 13 residues. Trimming removed 7 bases at V and 3 bases at J, with 9 bases between. Germline CDR1 is MNHEY and CDR2 is SVGAGI. The CDR3 protein is CASTEAANEKLFF. CDR3 DNA: TGTGCCAGCACCGAGGCAGCTAATGAAAAACTGTTTTTT.

This chain joins TRBV30 and TRBJ2-1; the D gene is possibly TRBD1 (6 bases). V was trimmed by 4 bases and J by 7 bases, leaving 14 bases between them. This CDR3 contains 13 residues. The germline V gene encodes CDR1 GTSNPN and CDR2 SVGIG (reference sequence). The CDR3 DNA sequence: TGTGCCTGGATCGACAGGATTAGAAATGAGCAGTTCTTC. It translates to CAWIDRIRNEQFF.

The chain has TRBV7-8 and TRBJ1-4; D is undetermined. CDR1 and CDR2 (germline): SGHVS, FQNEAQ. The germline V and J ends were trimmed by 2 bases and 8 bases, with 6 bases remaining between them. The CDR3 length is 12 residues. Here the CDR3 DNA reads TGTGCCAGCAGCTTAACTTCAGAAAAACTGTTTTTT. Its protein product is CASSLTSEKLFF.

This clone was found a few times. The rearrangement uses TRBV2 and TRBJ1-1; D is ambiguous. Germline CDR1 is SNHLY and CDR2 is FYNNEI. The CDR3 runs to 16 residues. With 1 base removed from V and 0 bases from J, the gap between germline ends came to 12 bases. The CDR3 DNA sequence: TGTGCCAGCAGTGAAGAGAGACGGTTCATGAACACTGAAGCTTTCTTT. Its translation is CASSEERRFMNTEAFF. The full variable domain, its missing parts supplied by reference TRBV2 and TRBJ1-1, is EPEVTQTPSHQVTQMGQEVILRCVPISNHLYFYWYRQILGQKVEFLVSFYNNEISEKSEIFDDQFSVERPDGSNFTLKIRSTKLEDSAMYFCASSEERRFMNTEAFFGQGTRLTVV.

This clone has just one count. The chain couples TRBV28 to TRBJ2-2; 8 nucleotides line up with TRBD2. V gave up 3 bases and J gave up 0 bases; unmatched junction bases: 3. CDR1 MDHEN and CDR2 SYDVKM come from the germline V gene. The CDR3 is 16 residues long. Written as DNA, the CDR3 is TGTGCCAGCAGTTTGACGGGACTAGCGAACACCGGGGAGCTGTTTTTT. Translating gives CASSLTGLANTGELFF.

This chain joins TRBV10-3 and TRBJ2-7; perhaps TRBD2 as D (6 bases). There are 15 residues in the CDR3. Germline-derived CDR1 and CDR2 are ENHRY and SYGVKD. Trimming cost V 10 bases and J 3 bases, with 22 bases left between them. CDR3 sequence: CASSEPAGIDYEQYF. The CDR3 DNA reads TGTGCCAGCTCGGAACCAGCGGGTATAGACTACGAGCAGTACTTC.

The chain recombines TRBV5-1 with TRBJ1-5, with a weak D call TRBD1 (6 bases). Germline assignment: CDR1 SGHRS and CDR2 YFSETQ. The CDR3 is made up of 15 amino acids. V lost 4 bases and J lost 7, with 18 bases in between. CDR3 sequence: CASSKAGGQRQPQHF. The CDR3 region has the DNA TGCGCCAGCAGCAAGGCGGGGGGGCAGCGGCAGCCCCAGCATTTT. Combining the CDR3 with reference TRBV5-1 and TRBJ1-5 gives the whole variable domain KAGVTQTPRYLIKTRGQQVTLSCSPISGHRSVSWYQQTPGQGLQFLFEYFSETQRNKGNFPGRFSGRQFSNSRSEMNVSTLELGDSALYLCASSKAGGQRQPQHFGDGTRLSIL.

The CDR3 DNA follows: TGTGCCAGCAGCTTAGATCCCGGGAGCTACAATGAGCAGTTCTTC. This codes for CASSLDPGSYNEQFF. The J gene is TRBJ2-1, the V gene TRBV11-2, with D possibly matching TRBD2 (6 bases). Trimming took off 0 bases at V and 3 bases at J, with 9 bases between the two ends. The CDR3 sequence is 15 residues long. The germline gives CDR1 SGHAT, CDR2 FQNNGV.

The chain has TRBV25-1 and TRBJ2-1, with TRBD2 matching 11 bases. Trimming removed 5 bases from V and 2 bases from J; junction bases left unmatched: 5. Germline CDR1 reads MGHDK; CDR2 reads SYGVNS. The CDR3 runs 16 residues. For the CDR3, the DNA is TGTGCCAGCAGTTGTACTAGCGGGAGCCCCTACAATGAGCAGTTCTTC. This codes for CASSCTSGSPYNEQFF. Full variable domain (missing parts from reference TRBV25-1 and TRBJ2-1): EADIYQTPRYLVIGTGKKITLECSQTMGHDKMYWYQQDPGMELHLIHYSYGVNSTEKGDLSSESTVSRIRTEHFPLTLESARPSHTSQYLCASSCTSGSPYNEQFFGPGTRLTVL.

The rearrangement links TRBV6-6 to TRBJ1-3; D call uncertain. The V end lost 9 bases, the J end lost 0 bases, and 3 bases lay between the germline ends. There are 11 residues in the CDR3. Germline loops: CDR1 MNHNY, CDR2 SVGAGI (reference sequence). The CDR3 bases are TGTGCCAGTTACTCTGGAAACACCATATATTTT. Translating it yields CASYSGNTIYF.

The chain couples TRBV5-6 to TRBJ1-2, with a possible D match to TRBD1 (6 bases). The V gene's germline CDR1 is SGHDT and CDR2 YYEEEE. V lost 0 bases, J lost 6 bases, and 12 bases lay in between. CDR3 size: 14 residues. CDR3 loop: CASSLVPGADGYTF. CDR3 bases: TGTGCCAGCAGCTTGGTCCCGGGGGCTGATGGCTACACCTTC.

This clone was observed a few times. The chain uses TRBV11-2 and TRBJ1-2, with TRBD1 matching over 9 bases. Unmatched junction bases numbered 9, after V lost 1 base and J lost 3 bases. CDR1 is SGHAT and CDR2 is FQNNGV in the germline V gene. The CDR3 has 17 residues. The DNA for the CDR3 is TGTGCCAGCAGCTTAGTGGGAACCGGGACAGGGCACTATGGCTACACCTTC. The encoded protein is CASSLVGTGTGHYGYTF.

V and J are TRBV19 and TRBJ2-1; D remains unclear. This CDR3 comprises 15 residues. V lost 6 bases, J lost 4 bases, and 16 bases lay in between. Germline assignment: CDR1 LNHDA and CDR2 SQIVND (reference sequence). The CDR3 DNA reads as TGTGCCAGTAGGGGCTCTCCTCGTACTTACAATGAGCAGTTCTTC. Translated, it gives CASRGSPRTYNEQFF.